One T cell receptor beta chain is described in this entry. The target antigen is unknown. Here immunoSEQ multiplex PCR was the method, and the copy in TCRdb shows in-frame clones only, minus some. Altogether roughly 30,000 clones are present, 84% being singletons, with the ten largest covering around 0.79%. The data derive from a study of PD-1 blockade in classical Hodgkin lymphoma. V was pared by 1 base and J by 4 bases, with 12 bases between. CDR1 is SGHVS and CDR2 is FNYEAQ in the germline V gene. This CDR3 spans 15 amino acids. Study-wide results and caveats: Whereas CD4+ TCR diversity had risen significantly by C4D1, CD8+ TCR diversity had not. Newly diagnosed patients reportedly had lower baseline TCR diversity than healthy donors.

Stated time point: cycle 4 day 1 (C4D1), after 5 to 7 weeks of nivolumab. After autologous stem cell transplantation all patients relapsed, and prior brentuximab vedotin exposure differed between cohorts. Magnetic negative selection was used to purify CD4+ T cells from PBMCs that had been thawed. This receptor was taken from a human donor with classical Hodgkin lymphoma. Sequences were derived from CD4+ T cells from blood, sampled before the fourth cycle of nivolumab. V and J are TRBV7-6 and TRBJ2-3, with unresolved D. CDR3 nucleotide sequence: TGTGCCAGCAGCTTAGACACAACTTGGGCAGATACGCAGTATTTT. Translated: CASSLDTTWADTQYF.